The 8 T cell receptor beta chains in this list originate from one sample, sequenced in a study of regulatory T cells in long-lasting Graves disease. Combining iRepertoire HTBI primers with Arm-PCR of CDR3 regions, the authors built TCR beta libraries. One entry per CDR3 protein results from TCRdb running MiXCR on the multiplex PCR reads. The sample includes about 400,000 distinct CDR3 sequences, about a fifth seen only once; the top ten take around 20%. Time point in this sample: persistent/refractory GD, antithyroid drugs over 5 years with positive TRAb. The TCR library was made from RNA that had been extracted from PBMCs in TRIzol. This material consisted of peripheral blood mononuclear cells (PBMCs), taken when the disease was refractory, from a patient treated with antithyroid drugs. These receptors were collected from a female donor with Graves disease.

The rearrangement uses TRBV20-1 and TRBJ1-5; D uncertain. This CDR3 spans 13 amino acids. Looked up from germline, CDR1 is DFQATT and CDR2 is SNEGSKA (reference sequence). Deletions cut 4 bases from V and 2 bases from J, with 9 bases between. The CDR3 loop reads CSATRVGNQPQHF. The CDR3 DNA reads as TGCAGTGCTACGAGGGTAGGCAATCAGCCCCAGCATTTT.

The gene calls are TRBV28 and TRBJ2-1, with TRBD2 matching over 14 bases. V trimming: 7 bases; J trimming: 7 bases; junction bases outside the gene matches: 9. This CDR3 region has 16 residues. Per the germline V gene, CDR1 is MDHEN and CDR2 is SYDVKM. This CDR3 is CASNAVGTSGGNEQFF. The CDR3 bases are TGTGCCAGCAATGCCGTCGGGACTAGCGGGGGTAATGAGCAGTTCTTC.

This clonotype was detected only a few times. This sequence joins TRBV7-6 and TRBJ2-5, with TRBD1 matching over 7 bases. The V gene end was trimmed by 5 bases and the J gene end by 5 bases; junction bases not matched to a gene: 14. Germline CDR1 and CDR2: SGHVS and FNYEAQ. CDR3 size: 16 residues. The CDR3 reads CASSHLDRRFAETQYF. DNA for the CDR3: TGTGCCAGCAGCCACTTGGACAGGAGGTTTGCTGAGACCCAGTACTTC.

This clonotype was counted at least ten times. The V and J genes are TRBV7-9 and TRBJ2-7, with D possibly matching TRBD1 (6 bases). This CDR3 contains 14 residues. Germline loops: CDR1 SEHNR, CDR2 FQNEAQ (reference sequence). V was clipped by 3 bases and J by 2 bases, with 11 bases between them. CDR3 bases: TGTGCCAGCAGCTTTCCGGGACAACCCTACGAGCAGTACTTC. Translated, it gives CASSFPGQPYEQYF.

At least ten counts were recorded for this clonotype. This chain uses TRBV27 with TRBJ1-4; tentative D call: TRBD1 (5 bases). Trimming shortened V by 2 bases and J by 9 bases, and 13 bases separated the two germline ends. The CDR3 sequence is 14 residues long. CDR1 MNHEY and CDR2 SMNVEV come from the germline V gene (reference sequence). The CDR3 loop is CASSLGGGVKKLFF. Here the CDR3 DNA reads TGTGCCAGCAGTTTAGGGGGAGGGGTGAAAAAACTGTTTTTT.

This clonotype has a handful of counts. One end of the junction is discordant with germline, which a read error may explain. This sequence joins TRBV30 and TRBJ2-7, with D perhaps TRBD1 or TRBD2 (5 bases each). The CDR3 length is 12 residues. CDR1 GTSNPN and CDR2 SVGIG come from the germline V gene (reference sequence). The CDR3 is CAWSPTDGEQCF. The CDR3 nucleotides read TGTGCCTGGTCCCCGACAGATGGGGAGCAGTGCTTC.

This clonotype was recorded only once. A read error may be the cause here, since a much bigger clone is one base away. V gene TRBV7-9 combines with J gene TRBJ1-2, with 7 positions matching TRBD1. CDR1 and CDR2 from the germline V gene are SEHNR and FQNEAQ (reference sequence). Unmatched junction bases numbered 14, after V lost 9 bases and J lost 4 bases. There are 15 residues in the CDR3. DNA for the CDR3: TGTGCCAGGAGCCCGTCGGGTACAGGGGTCTATGGCTACACCTTC. Protein: CARSPSGTGVYGYTF.

The chain joins TRBV19 to TRBJ1-4; D gene ambiguous. The V end lost 6 bases, the J end lost 10 bases, and 9 bases lay between the germline ends. The germline CDR1 and CDR2 sequences are LNHDA and SQIVND (reference sequence). There are 11 residues in the CDR3. The CDR3 reads CASRHGGKLFF. The CDR3 region has the DNA TGTGCCAGTAGGCATGGTGGAAAACTGTTTTTT.